The next 30 T cell receptor beta chains were all read from a single sample in a study of CD8 T cells in ankylosing spondylitis. General observations from the study: What seemed typical of ankylosing spondylitis blood was a TCR beta motif built from under 10 highly homologous variants.

Which antigens these TCRs recognize remains unknown. MiXCR was run by TCRdb on the 5' RACE reads, yielding one entry per CDR3 protein. The table lists some 220,000 distinct CDR3 sequences, 5.5% to 7.5% of them singletons. The sequencing sample was made of blood, either unsorted or a sorted T cell fraction (not recorded which). The receptor source for this set is a male donor with ankylosing spondylitis.

The table lists this clonotype with many counts. The V call is TRBV27, the J call TRBJ2-5; possible D gene TRBD2, 5 bases. V was shortened by 11 bases and J by 0 bases, with 13 bases between the two germline ends. The CDR3 loop spans 13 amino acids. Germline V gene data show CDR1 as MNHEY and CDR2 as SMNVEV (reference sequence). DNA of the CDR3: TGTGCCTCCCAAACTAGGTACCAAGAGACCCAGTACTTC. Translation: CASQTRYQETQYF.

There are many counts of this clonotype. J is TRBJ2-7 and V is TRBV6-1; 9 nucleotides agree with TRBD2. Germline V lookup: CDR1 MNHNS, CDR2 SASEGT. The CDR3 loop spans 15 amino acids. Trimming cost V 6 bases and J 5 bases; bases outside gene matches: 11. In nucleotides, the CDR3 is TGTGCCAGCAGAGAGGACTTCGGGACTAGCAACGAGCAGTACTTC. Protein: CASREDFGTSNEQYF.

This clonotype was recorded many times. The V call is TRBV2, the J call TRBJ2-3; TRBD2 matches 7 bases. V lost 4 bases to trimming and J lost 5 bases; unmatched junction nucleotides: 6. The CDR3 is made up of 14 amino acids. CDR1 and CDR2 (germline): SNHLY, FYNNEI. The CDR3 loop is CASSGKREGDTQYF. The CDR3 nucleotides read TGTGCCAGCAGTGGTAAGCGGGAAGGAGATACGCAGTATTTT.

This clonotype was recorded many times. The chain carries TRBV27 and TRBJ2-7, with TRBD2 as a possible D gene (6 bases). Looked up from germline, CDR1 is MNHEY and CDR2 is SMNVEV (reference sequence). CDR3 size: 16 residues. The ends were cut back, 3 bases at V and 1 base at J, with 16 bases in the middle. The CDR3 protein is CASSFSAGTRSYEQYF. CDR3 coding DNA: TGTGCCAGCAGTTTTTCCGCGGGAACGAGATCCTACGAGCAGTACTTC.

This clonotype has a count of ten or more. The chain carries TRBV9 and TRBJ2-1; D uncertain. CDR3 length equals 12 residues. Germline CDR1 reads SGDLS; CDR2 reads YYNGEE. Trimming removed 4 bases at V and 7 bases at J, with 9 bases between. CDR3 bases: TGTGCCAGCAGCAACCAAAGGAATGAGCAGTTCTTC. This sequence encodes CASSNQRNEQFF.

At least ten counts were recorded for this clonotype. The chain couples TRBV10-3 to TRBJ2-1; D could derive from TRBD1 or TRBD2 (5 bases each). Germline CDR1 ENHRY, CDR2 SYGVKD. The CDR3 has 16 residues. V was trimmed by 4 bases and J by 3 bases, leaving 16 bases between them. This CDR3 reads CAISALLGELYNEQFF. CDR3 DNA: TGTGCCATCAGTGCGCTCTTGGGGGAGCTCTACAATGAGCAGTTCTTC.

This clonotype was recorded many times. J is TRBJ1-2 and V is TRBV4-2; maybe TRBD1 (6 bases). Trimming took off 0 bases at V and 8 bases at J, with 19 bases between the two ends. The germline V gene encodes CDR1 LGHNA and CDR2 YNFKEQ. The length of the CDR3 is 16 residues. The CDR3 loop reads CASSQDPGGLWLGYTF. CDR3 in DNA: TGTGCCAGCAGCCAAGATCCGGGGGGGCTGTGGCTCGGCTACACCTTC.

This clonotype was seen repeatedly, ten times or more. This chain's CDR3 is CASSRGTGGNEQFF. CDR3 coding DNA: TGTGCCAGCAGCCGAGGGACAGGGGGCAATGAGCAGTTCTTC. This chain uses TRBV12-3 or TRBV12-4 with TRBJ2-1; 11 nucleotides align to TRBD1. This CDR3 is built from 14 residues. V shed 6 bases and J 6 bases; nucleotides not matched to a gene: 4.

Only a few counts were recorded for this clonotype. The V call is TRBV12-3 or TRBV12-4, the J call TRBJ2-4; D unresolved. Trimming shortened V by 3 bases and J by 0 bases, and 9 bases separated the two germline ends. CDR3 length: 15 residues. The CDR3 coding sequence is TGTGCCAGCAGTTTTTCCCCAGGAGCCAAAAACATTCAGTACTTC. Residues: CASSFSPGAKNIQYF.

This clonotype was found many times. The chain recombines TRBV6-2 or TRBV6-3 with TRBJ1-1; D is unclear. Trimming removed 2 bases at V and 0 bases at J, with 13 bases between. The germline V gene encodes CDR1 MNHEY and CDR2 SVGEGT. The CDR3 loop spans 16 amino acids. The CDR3 sequence is CASSYLPRTVNTEAFF. The CDR3 coding sequence is TGTGCCAGCAGTTACCTCCCTCGGACGGTGAACACTGAAGCTTTCTTT.

This clonotype was observed many times. The rearrangement joins TRBV3-1 to TRBJ1-2, with TRBD1 as a possible D gene (6 bases). The CDR3 is 13 residues long. CDR1 is LGHDT, CDR2 YNNKEL, per germline (reference sequence). V was pared by 3 bases and J by 4 bases, with 9 bases between. In DNA form, the CDR3 reads TGTGCCAGCAGCCACGGACAGTTCTATGGCTACACCTTC. It codes for CASSHGQFYGYTF.

This clonotype was seen many times. The chain combines TRBV20-1 with TRBJ2-7; tentatively, D is TRBD1 or TRBD2 (5 bases each). V was clipped by 1 base and J by 4 bases, with 17 bases between them. The CDR3 is 15 residues long. CDR1 DFQATT and CDR2 SNEGSKA come from the germline V gene (reference sequence). The CDR3, as DNA: TGCAGTGCTAGAGTTGTTGATGGGACCGATTACGAGCAGTACTTC. Translated: CSARVVDGTDYEQYF.

There are many counts of this clonotype. This rearrangement joins TRBV12-3 or TRBV12-4 to TRBJ1-2; D is unresolved. The V and J ends lost 5 bases and 2 bases respectively, with 15 bases between them. The CDR3 has 15 amino acids. CDR3 region: CASSRANGLNYGYTF. The DNA of the CDR3 is TGTGCCAGCAGTAGGGCTAACGGCCTCAACTATGGCTACACCTTC.

This clonotype has a handful of counts. The chain is built from TRBV11-2 and TRBJ2-3; the match to TRBD2 covers 10 bases. V lost 6 bases, J lost 5 bases, and 11 bases stayed unmatched. The CDR3 has 16 amino acids. Germline V lookup: CDR1 SGHAT, CDR2 FQNNGV. CDR3 loop: CASRLFGAGGKDTQYF. Here the CDR3 DNA reads TGTGCCAGCAGATTATTCGGAGCGGGAGGGAAAGATACGCAGTATTTT.

This clonotype occurred many times. This chain uses TRBV29-1 with TRBJ2-3; the D gene is possibly TRBD2 (7 bases). CDR1 SQVTM and CDR2 ANQGSEA come from the germline V gene. V lost 2 bases to trimming and J lost 5 bases, with 20 bases between them. The CDR3 loop spans 16 amino acids. The CDR3 region is CSVEFLEGGQEDTQYF. CDR3 in DNA: TGCAGCGTTGAATTTTTGGAGGGGGGGCAGGAAGATACGCAGTATTTT.

V is TRBV12-3 or TRBV12-4 and J is TRBJ2-7, with D perhaps TRBD1 (6 bases). This CDR3 comprises 14 residues. The ends were cut back, 4 bases at V and 2 bases at J, with 12 bases in the middle. CDR3 sequence reads: CASSSQGPTYEQYF. DNA for the CDR3: TGTGCCAGCAGTTCTCAGGGGCCAACCTACGAGCAGTACTTC.

This clonotype was recorded at least ten times. The chain links TRBV4-2 to TRBJ2-1, with D maybe TRBD2 (6 bases). Germline CDR1 reads LGHNA; CDR2 reads YNFKEQ. V lost 4 bases to trimming and J lost 9 bases, with 16 bases between them. There are 14 residues in the CDR3. The CDR3 is CASSPPGTSPEQFF. CDR3 sequence (DNA): TGTGCCAGCAGCCCACCCGGGACTTCCCCTGAGCAGTTCTTC.

This clonotype was detected ten times or more. This chain links TRBV2 with TRBJ2-1; TRBD1 agrees at 10 bases. J was trimmed by 6 bases and V by 1 base; bases with no gene match: 3. This CDR3 comprises 15 residues. Germline V CDR1 and CDR2: SNHLY, FYNNEI. For the CDR3, the DNA is TGTGCCAGCAGTGAAGGGGACAGGGGCCCCAATGAGCAGTTCTTC. Its translation: CASSEGDRGPNEQFF.

This clonotype was seen repeatedly, ten times or more. The rearrangement joins TRBV20-1 to TRBJ2-1; TRBD1 agrees at 12 bases. The J segment lost 7 bases and the V segment lost 6 bases, leaving 16 bases of the junction unmatched. Germline CDR1 reads DFQATT; CDR2 reads SNEGSKA (reference sequence). CDR3 length equals 17 residues. The CDR3 region has the DNA TGCAGTGCCCAAAGTTATACCGGGACAGGGGGCTGGAATGAGCAGTTCTTC. This sequence encodes CSAQSYTGTGGWNEQFF.

There are many counts of this clonotype. The genes are TRBV7-2 and TRBJ2-7; no definite D call. V lost 1 base and J lost 6, with 10 bases in between. Germline lookup yields CDR1 SGHTA and CDR2 FQGNSA. The CDR3 spans 13 residues. In DNA, the CDR3 is TGTGCCAGCAGCTTAGTGGGCGGATCCGAGCAGTACTTC. Its protein product is CASSLVGGSEQYF.

This clonotype was observed many times. The V and J genes are TRBV11-2 and TRBJ2-1, with D tentatively TRBD2 (6 bases). Trimming removed 6 bases at V and 13 bases at J, with 16 bases between. CDR3 length: 12 residues. Looked up from germline, CDR1 is SGHAT and CDR2 is FQNNGV. In nucleotides, the CDR3 is TGTGCCAGCAGACCTGCCGGGACTCGTCAGTTCTTC. Its protein product is CASRPAGTRQFF.

This chain connects TRBV20-1 to TRBJ2-7, with D possibly matching TRBD1 (6 bases). The germline CDR1 and CDR2 sequences are DFQATT and SNEGSKA (reference sequence). The CDR3 consists of 14 residues. Trimming removed 5 bases at V and 1 base at J, with 15 bases between. The CDR3 DNA reads as TGCAGTGCTGACCTACTAGGGGGATCCTACGAGCAGTACTTC. It yields the protein CSADLLGGSYEQYF.

This chain uses TRBV29-1 with TRBJ2-7, with 9 bases fitting TRBD2. Unmatched junction bases numbered 2, after V lost 3 bases and J lost 2 bases. The germline V gene has CDR1 SQVTM and CDR2 ANQGSEA. The CDR3 totals 13 residues. CDR3 DNA: TGCAGCGTTGAGATAGCGGGGGCCTACGAGCAGTACTTC. Amino acid sequence: CSVEIAGAYEQYF.

This clonotype was counted many times. The J gene is TRBJ2-7, the V gene TRBV4-3, with 7 bases fitting TRBD1. Germline V gene lookup returns CDR1 LGHNA and CDR2 YSLEER. The CDR3 loop spans 15 amino acids. J was trimmed by 0 bases and V by 3 bases; bases with no gene match: 5. The CDR3 DNA sequence: TGCGCCAGCAGCCAGGACAGGTCACACTCCTACGAGCAGTACTTC. This translates into CASSQDRSHSYEQYF.

Ten or more counts support this clonotype. This rearrangement joins TRBV7-9 to TRBJ2-3; D unresolved. The V gene lost 11 bases and the J gene lost 2 bases, with 17 bases spanning the gap. CDR1 and CDR2 from the germline V gene are SEHNR and FQNEAQ (reference sequence). The CDR3 has 14 amino acids. For the CDR3, the DNA is TGTGCCTCACGGTGGGATTTTGACACAGATACGCAGTATTTT. This sequence encodes CASRWDFDTDTQYF.

This clonotype was seen many times. The chain links TRBV27 to TRBJ2-1, with TRBD2 matching over 10 bases. Germline CDR1 is MNHEY and CDR2 is SMNVEV (reference sequence). The CDR3 runs 14 residues. V dropped 10 bases and J dropped 5; count of bases not matched to a gene: 8. In DNA, the CDR3 is TGTGCCACCGAGACCGGGACTAGCGACAATGAGCAGTTCTTC. Amino acids: CATETGTSDNEQFF.

This clonotype was counted a few times. The V and J genes are TRBV30 and TRBJ1-4; no reliable D call. Per the germline V gene, CDR1 is GTSNPN and CDR2 is SVGIG (reference sequence). This CDR3 contains 13 residues. Trimming shortened V by 2 bases and J by 7 bases, and 11 bases separated the two germline ends. The CDR3 loop reads CAWSFLGGEKLFF. Here the CDR3 DNA reads TGTGCCTGGAGTTTCTTGGGCGGTGAAAAACTGTTTTTT.

This clonotype was recorded at least ten times. The genes are TRBV7-9 and TRBJ1-2, with D possibly being TRBD1 (5 bases). V gave up 3 bases and J gave up 4 bases, with 9 bases separating them. Germline V gene sequence: CDR1 SEHNR, CDR2 FQNEAQ (reference sequence). The CDR3 extends over 13 amino acids. This CDR3 is CASSFGGSYGYTF. CDR3 coding DNA: TGTGCCAGCAGCTTCGGGGGTAGCTATGGCTACACCTTC.

This clonotype was observed at least ten times. The chain has TRBV24-1 and TRBJ2-1; 7 nucleotides agree with TRBD2. This CDR3 comprises 15 residues. The V gene end was trimmed by 5 bases and the J gene end by 9 bases; junction bases not matched to a gene: 12. Germline V gives CDR1 KGHDR, CDR2 SFDVKD. CDR3 protein: CATSVREAPLSEQFF. The CDR3 nucleotides are TGTGCCACCAGTGTCCGGGAGGCACCCCTCTCTGAGCAGTTCTTC.

This clonotype has a count of ten or more. V usage is TRBV24-1 and J usage is TRBJ2-3; TRBD1 might be the D (6 bases). Germline loops: CDR1 KGHDR, CDR2 SFDVKD. The length of the CDR3 is 15 residues. Deletions cut 6 bases from V and 1 base from J, with 13 bases between. The CDR3 here is CATSHTGSGTDTQYF. CDR3 nucleotide sequence: TGTGCCACCAGTCATACAGGGTCGGGCACAGATACGCAGTATTTT.